Below, 3 T cell receptor beta chains from the same sample are listed, as sequenced in a study of prognosis after radiotherapy for stage I lung cancer. From genomic DNA, TCR beta CDR3 was amplified by two-round multiplex PCR. Primers targeting each individual TRBV and TRBJ gene were applied in first-round PCR. TCRdb reprocessed the multiplex PCR reads with MiXCR, giving one entry per CDR3 protein. The sample yields 59,000 or so distinct CDR3 sequences, around 27% seen once. The sample was PBMCs, taken before or after stereotactic body radiation therapy (not recorded which). These receptors all stem from a donor over 45 with non-small cell lung cancer.

As for this clonotype: The germline gene is not matched at one end of the junction; a read error may be the cause. The chain couples TRBV15 to TRBJ2-5, with D possibly being TRBD2 (6 bases). Germline V CDR1 and CDR2: LNHNV, YYDKDF (reference sequence). This CDR3 has 16 amino acids. Here the CDR3 DNA reads TGTGTCACCAGAAGGACTAAAGACAGCCTACAAGAGACCCAGTACTTC. It is translated as CVTRRTKDSLQETQYF.

This clonotype was counted many times. This rearrangement joins TRBV2 to TRBJ1-2; 7 nucleotides agree with TRBD1. V gave up 8 bases and J gave up 0 bases; unmatched junction bases: 15. CDR1 and CDR2 (germline): SNHLY, FYNNEI. The CDR3 runs to 17 residues. The CDR3 sequence is CASSLSFRDRTNYGYTF. In nucleotides, the CDR3 is TGTGCCAGCTCGTTATCCTTCCGGGACAGAACTAACTATGGCTACACCTTC. The entire variable domain, with the rest obtained from reference TRBV2 and TRBJ1-2, is as follows: EPEVTQTPSHQVTQMGQEVILRCVPISNHLYFYWYRQILGQKVEFLVSFYNNEISEKSEIFDDQFSVERPDGSNFTLKIRSTKLEDSAMYFCASSLSFRDRTNYGYTFGSGTRLTVV.

With respect to this clonotype: Only one base separates this from a far larger clonotype, so it likely reflects a read error. The genes are TRBV2 and TRBJ1-4; 9 bases are shared with TRBD1. Losses at the gene ends were 10 bases for V and 6 bases for J; bases not matched to a gene: 9. The CDR3 length is 14 residues. Germline V CDR1 and CDR2: SNHLY, FYNNEI. CDR3 protein: CAIRGTGSDEKLFF. For the CDR3, the DNA is TGTGCCATCAGAGGGACAGGGTCTGATGAAAAACTGTTTTTT.